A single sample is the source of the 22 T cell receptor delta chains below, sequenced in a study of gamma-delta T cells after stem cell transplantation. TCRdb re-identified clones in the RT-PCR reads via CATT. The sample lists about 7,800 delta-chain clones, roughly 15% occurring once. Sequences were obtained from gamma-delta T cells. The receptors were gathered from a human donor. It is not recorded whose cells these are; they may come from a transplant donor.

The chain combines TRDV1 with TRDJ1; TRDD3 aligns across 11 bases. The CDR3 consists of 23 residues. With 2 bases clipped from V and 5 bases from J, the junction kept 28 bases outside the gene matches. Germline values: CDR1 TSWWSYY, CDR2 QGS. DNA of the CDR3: TGTGCTCTTGGGGAAGGGATGTCCTACCCCCGTGGTGGGGGATACGCTACCTCTGATAAACTCATCTTT. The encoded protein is CALGEGMSYPRGGGYATSDKLIF.

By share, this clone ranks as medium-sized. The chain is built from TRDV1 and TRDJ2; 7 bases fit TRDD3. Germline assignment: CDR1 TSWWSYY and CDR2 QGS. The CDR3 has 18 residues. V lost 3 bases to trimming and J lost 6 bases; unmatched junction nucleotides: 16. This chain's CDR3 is CALGDNRRGGIKAAQLFF. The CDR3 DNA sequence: TGTGCTCTTGGGGACAATAGGAGAGGGGGGATCAAGGCAGCACAACTCTTCTTT.

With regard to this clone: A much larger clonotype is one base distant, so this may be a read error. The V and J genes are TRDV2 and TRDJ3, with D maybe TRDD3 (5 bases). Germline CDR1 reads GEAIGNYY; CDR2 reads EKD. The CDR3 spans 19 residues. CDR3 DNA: TGTGCCTGTGCCACCGCCGGGGGTCTGAGCTCCTGGGACACCCGACAGATGTTTTTC. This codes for CACATAGGLSSWDTRQMFF.

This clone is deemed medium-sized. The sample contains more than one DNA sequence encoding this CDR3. In DNA, the CDR3 is TGTGCCTGTGAGGCCCTACCCGCCCGGGACTGGGGGATAAAAAGGATAGGCGATAAACTCATCTTT. Protein sequence: CACEALPARDWGIKRIGDKLIF. V usage is TRDV2 and J usage is TRDJ1, with 11 bases aligning to TRDD3. V lost 4 bases and J lost 4; bases outside the gene matches: 28. From germline, CDR1 is GEAIGNYY and CDR2 EKD. CDR3 length equals 22 residues.

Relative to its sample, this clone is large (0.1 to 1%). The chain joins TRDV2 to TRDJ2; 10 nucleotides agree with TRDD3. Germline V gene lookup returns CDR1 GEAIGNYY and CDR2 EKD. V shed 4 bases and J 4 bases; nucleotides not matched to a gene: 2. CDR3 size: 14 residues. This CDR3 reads CACDTGGSTAQLFF. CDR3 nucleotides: TGTGCCTGTGATACTGGGGGATCGACAGCACAACTCTTCTTT.

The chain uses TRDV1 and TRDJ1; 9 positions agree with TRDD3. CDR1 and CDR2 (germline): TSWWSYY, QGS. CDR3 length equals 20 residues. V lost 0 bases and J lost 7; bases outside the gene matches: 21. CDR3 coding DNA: TGTGCTCTTGGGGAACTCGCATTCCTACACTACTGGGGGACTTGTGGTAAACTCATCTTT. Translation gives CALGELAFLHYWGTCGKLIF.

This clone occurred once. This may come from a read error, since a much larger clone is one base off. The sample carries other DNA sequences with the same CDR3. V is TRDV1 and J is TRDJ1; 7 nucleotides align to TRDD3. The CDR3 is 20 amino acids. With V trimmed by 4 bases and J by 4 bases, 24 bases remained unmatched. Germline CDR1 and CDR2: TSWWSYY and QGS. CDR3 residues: CALGATASPRTGAFCDKLIF. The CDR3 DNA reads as TGTGCTCTTGGGGCGACAGCATCCCCACGTACTGGGGCGTTCTGCGATAAACTCATCTTT.

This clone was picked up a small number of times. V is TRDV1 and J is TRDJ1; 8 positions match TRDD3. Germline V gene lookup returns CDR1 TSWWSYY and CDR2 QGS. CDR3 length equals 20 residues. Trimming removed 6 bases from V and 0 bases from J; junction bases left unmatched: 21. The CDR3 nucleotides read TGTGCTCTTGGTCGTCCTACGGGCCGGGGGATAGGGGTACACACCGATAAACTCATCTTT. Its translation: CALGRPTGRGIGVHTDKLIF.

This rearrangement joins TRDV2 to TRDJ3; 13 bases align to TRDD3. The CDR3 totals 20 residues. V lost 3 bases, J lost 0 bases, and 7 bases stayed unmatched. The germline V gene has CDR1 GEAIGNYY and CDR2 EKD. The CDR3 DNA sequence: TGTGCCTGTGACCTCAGACTGGGGGATACGCACTCCTGGGACACCCGACAGATGTTTTTC. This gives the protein CACDLRLGDTHSWDTRQMFF.

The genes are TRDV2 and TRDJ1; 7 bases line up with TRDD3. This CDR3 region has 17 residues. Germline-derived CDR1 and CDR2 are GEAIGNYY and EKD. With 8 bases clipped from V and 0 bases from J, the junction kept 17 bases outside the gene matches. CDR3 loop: CALKSGPNWGYTDKLIF. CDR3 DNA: TGTGCCTTGAAATCCGGGCCCAACTGGGGATACACCGATAAACTCATCTTT.

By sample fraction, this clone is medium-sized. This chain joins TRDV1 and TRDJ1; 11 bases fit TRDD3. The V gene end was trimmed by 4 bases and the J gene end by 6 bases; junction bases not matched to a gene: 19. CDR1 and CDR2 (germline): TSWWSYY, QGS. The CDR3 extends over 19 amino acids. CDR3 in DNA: TGTGCTCTTGGGGTCCGGTGTCGGGAGCCCTTACTGGGGGATAATAAACTCATCTTT. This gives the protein CALGVRCREPLLGDNKLIF.

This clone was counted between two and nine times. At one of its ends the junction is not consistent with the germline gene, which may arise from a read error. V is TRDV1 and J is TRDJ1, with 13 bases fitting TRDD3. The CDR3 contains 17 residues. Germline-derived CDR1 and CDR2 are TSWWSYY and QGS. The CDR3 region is CALGEPVLGDTLDKLIF. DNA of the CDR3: TGTGCCCTTGGGGAACCCGTACTGGGGGATACGCTAGATAAGCTCATCTTT.

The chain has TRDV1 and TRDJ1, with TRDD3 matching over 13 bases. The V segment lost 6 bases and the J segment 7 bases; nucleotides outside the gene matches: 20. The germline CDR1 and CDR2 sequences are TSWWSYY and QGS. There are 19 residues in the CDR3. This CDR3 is CALGLPPHLTGGYAAKLIF. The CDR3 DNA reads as TGTGCTCTTGGCCTTCCTCCTCACCTTACTGGGGGATACGCTGCTAAACTCATCTTT.

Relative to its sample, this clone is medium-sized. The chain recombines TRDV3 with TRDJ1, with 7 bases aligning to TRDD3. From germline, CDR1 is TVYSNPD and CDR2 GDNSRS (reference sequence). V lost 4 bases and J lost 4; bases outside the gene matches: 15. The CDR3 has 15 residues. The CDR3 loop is CASGRALGAHDKLIF. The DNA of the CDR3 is TGTGCCTCAGGTCGGGCCCTGGGGGCCCACGATAAACTCATCTTT.

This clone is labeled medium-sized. CDR3 loop: CACDTHTGGYARGGDHTDKLIF. CDR3 coding DNA: TGTGCCTGTGACACCCACACTGGGGGATACGCTAGAGGAGGGGATCACACCGATAAACTCATCTTT. The rearrangement links TRDV2 to TRDJ1; 13 bases map to TRDD3. Germline V gene lookup returns CDR1 GEAIGNYY and CDR2 EKD. This CDR3 contains 22 residues. The J segment lost 0 bases and the V segment lost 0 bases, leaving 18 bases of the junction unmatched.

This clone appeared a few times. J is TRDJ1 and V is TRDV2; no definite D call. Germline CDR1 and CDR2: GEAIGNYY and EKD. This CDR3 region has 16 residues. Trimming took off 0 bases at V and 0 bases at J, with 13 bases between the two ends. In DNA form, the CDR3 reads TGTGCCTGTGACACCGCTGAGGGAACAAACACCGATAAACTCATCTTT. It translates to CACDTAEGTNTDKLIF.

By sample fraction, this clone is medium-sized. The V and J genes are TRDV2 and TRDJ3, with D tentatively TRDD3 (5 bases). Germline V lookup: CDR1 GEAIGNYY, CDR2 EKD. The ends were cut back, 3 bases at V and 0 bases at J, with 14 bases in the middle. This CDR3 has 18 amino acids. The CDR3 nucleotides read TGTGCCTGTGACGACGGGGGCCTCAGCTCCTGGGACACCCGACAGATGTTTTTC. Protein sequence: CACDDGGLSSWDTRQMFF.

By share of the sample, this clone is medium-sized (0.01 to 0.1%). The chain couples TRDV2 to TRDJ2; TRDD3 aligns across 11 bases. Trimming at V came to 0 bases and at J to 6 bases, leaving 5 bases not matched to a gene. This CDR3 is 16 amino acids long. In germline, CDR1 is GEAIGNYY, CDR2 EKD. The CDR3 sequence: CACDTLGDTQAAQLFF. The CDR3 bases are TGTGCCTGTGACACCCTGGGGGATACTCAGGCAGCACAACTCTTCTTT.

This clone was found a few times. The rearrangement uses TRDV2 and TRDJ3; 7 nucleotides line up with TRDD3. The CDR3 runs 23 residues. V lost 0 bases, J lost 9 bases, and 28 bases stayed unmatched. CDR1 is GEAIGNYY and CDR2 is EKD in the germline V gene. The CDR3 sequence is CACDTVWGGLTGDSSSGTRQMFF. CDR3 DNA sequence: TGTGCCTGTGACACCGTTTGGGGAGGACTTACTGGGGATAGCTCCTCGGGCACCCGACAGATGTTTTTC.

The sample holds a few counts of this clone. CDR3 protein: CACDARDVGGRTDKLIF. In DNA form, the CDR3 reads TGTGCCTGTGACGCCCGAGACGTTGGTGGCCGGACCGATAAACTCATCTTT. The J gene is TRDJ1, the V gene TRDV2; no definite D call. V dropped 3 bases and J dropped 2 bases, with 21 bases sitting between them. The length of the CDR3 is 17 residues. Germline values: CDR1 GEAIGNYY, CDR2 EKD.

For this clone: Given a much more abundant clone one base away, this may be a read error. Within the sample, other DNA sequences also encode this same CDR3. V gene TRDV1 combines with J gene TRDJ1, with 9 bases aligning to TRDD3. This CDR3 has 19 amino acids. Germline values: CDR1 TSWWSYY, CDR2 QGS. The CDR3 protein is CALGEYLLGEIWNTDKLIF. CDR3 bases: TGTGCTCTTGGGGAATATCTACTGGGGGAGATCTGGAACACTGATAAACTCATCTTT.

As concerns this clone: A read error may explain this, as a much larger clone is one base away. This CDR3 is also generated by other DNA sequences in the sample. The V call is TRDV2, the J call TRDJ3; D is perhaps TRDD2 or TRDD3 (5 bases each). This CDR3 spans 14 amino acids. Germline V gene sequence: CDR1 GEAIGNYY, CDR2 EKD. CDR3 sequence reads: CACRLSWDTRQMFF. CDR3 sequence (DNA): TGTGCCTGTCGACTTTCCTGGGACACCCGGCAGATGTTTTTC.